A selection of T cell receptor beta chains follows, all from one sample in a study of shared clonotypes between healthy human individuals. This table comes from immunoSEQ multiplex PCR, and its TCRdb copy is limited to in-frame clones, with some not included. The table lists approximately 2,000,000 clones, around 92% of them singletons. Sequenced: naive CD4+ T cells from PBMCs. The source is a man in his late teens or twenties in good health. Some clones in this sample may be carry-over from other donors' samples. Both conserved end residues are part of each CDR3. The order of the fields is CDR3 DNA, CDR3 protein, V gene, D gene, J gene, clone size. The D gene is left open where the match is weak. Clone size is stated in some rows and not others, as once, few, many or a class when expanded.

cdr3_nt: TGTGCCAGCAGTTTATCCGCATCGGGCGGCGGCTACACCTTC
cdr3_aa: CASSLSASGGGYTF
v_call: TRBV28
d_call: NA
j_call: TRBJ1-2
clone_size: NA

cdr3_nt: TGTGCCAGCAGCTTTTCGAACACCGGGGAGCTGTTTTTT
cdr3_aa: CASSFSNTGELFF
v_call: TRBV7-2
d_call: NA
j_call: TRBJ2-2
clone_size: once

cdr3_nt: TGTGCCAGCAGCTTAGTAGCGGGACTTAACTCCTACGAGCAGTACTTC
cdr3_aa: CASSLVAGLNSYEQYF
v_call: TRBV7-9
d_call: TRBD2
j_call: TRBJ2-7
clone_size: NA

cdr3_nt: TGTGCCAGCAGCTTAACGGGTCGTGGAGGCTACACCTTC
cdr3_aa: CASSLTGRGGYTF
v_call: TRBV7-3
d_call: NA
j_call: TRBJ1-2
clone_size: NA

cdr3_nt: TGTGCCAGCAGCTTACTAGCGGCCAAAAACATTCAGTACTTC
cdr3_aa: CASSLLAAKNIQYF
v_call: TRBV7-2
d_call: NA
j_call: TRBJ2-4
clone_size: NA

cdr3_nt: TGTGCCACCTTCCCACGGGACACCGGGGAGCTGTTTTTT
cdr3_aa: CATFPRDTGELFF
v_call: TRBV6-5
d_call: NA
j_call: TRBJ2-2
clone_size: NA

cdr3_nt: TGTGCCAGCAGTTTATTTGAGCGGTTAAGCCAAAACATTCAGTACTTC
cdr3_aa: CASSLFERLSQNIQYF
v_call: TRBV28
d_call: NA
j_call: TRBJ2-4
clone_size: NA

cdr3_nt: TGTGCCAGCAGCCAAGATCGTATGGGGTATGGCTACACCTTC
cdr3_aa: CASSQDRMGYGYTF
v_call: TRBV4-2
d_call: NA
j_call: TRBJ1-2
clone_size: once

cdr3_nt: TGCGCCAGCAGCCTGGAGCCCCCGCCGGGGCGTATTGAAAAACTGTTTTTT
cdr3_aa: CASSLEPPPGRIEKLFF
v_call: TRBV5-1
d_call: NA
j_call: TRBJ1-4
clone_size: NA

cdr3_nt: TGTGCCAGCAGCATCCGGACAGGCTCTGGAAACACCATATATTTT
cdr3_aa: CASSIRTGSGNTIYF
v_call: TRBV11-2
d_call: TRBD1
j_call: TRBJ1-3
clone_size: NA

cdr3_nt: TGTGCCAGCAGTTCACGGACAGAAGAGACCCAGTACTTC
cdr3_aa: CASSSRTEETQYF
v_call: TRBV28
d_call: NA
j_call: TRBJ2-5
clone_size: NA

cdr3_nt: TGTGCCAGCAGCCCCGGGACTAGAGATACGCAGTATTTT
cdr3_aa: CASSPGTRDTQYF
v_call: TRBV7-3
d_call: TRBD2
j_call: TRBJ2-3
clone_size: NA

cdr3_nt: TGTGCCAGCAGTTCGGACAGGGAGACTGAAGCTTTCTTT
cdr3_aa: CASSSDRETEAFF
v_call: TRBV6-5
d_call: TRBD1
j_call: TRBJ1-1
clone_size: NA

cdr3_nt: TGTGCCATCAGTGAACTGCAGGGGAACACTGAAGCTTTCTTT
cdr3_aa: CAISELQGNTEAFF
v_call: TRBV10-3
d_call: NA
j_call: TRBJ1-1
clone_size: NA

cdr3_nt: TGTGCCAGCAGCGTACGAAGGGGAGGAGGCTTCACAGATACGCAGTATTTT
cdr3_aa: CASSVRRGGGFTDTQYF
v_call: TRBV9
d_call: NA
j_call: TRBJ2-3
clone_size: once

cdr3_nt: TGTGCCAGCAGACTTACTACAGGGCGCGGCTACACCTTC
cdr3_aa: CASRLTTGRGYTF
v_call: TRBV7-2
d_call: NA
j_call: TRBJ1-2
clone_size: NA

cdr3_nt: TGTGCCAGCAGTTTTCATAAGAGGACAGGGGTCGAGGGCTACACCTTC
cdr3_aa: CASSFHKRTGVEGYTF
v_call: TRBV27
d_call: TRBD1
j_call: TRBJ1-2
clone_size: NA

cdr3_nt: TGTGCCAGCAGCCTTATCACAGATACGCAGTATTTT
cdr3_aa: CASSLITDTQYF
v_call: TRBV7-9
d_call: NA
j_call: TRBJ2-3
clone_size: NA

cdr3_nt: TGCAGCGTTGAAGATCGGGACAGAACAGATACGCAGTATTTT
cdr3_aa: CSVEDRDRTDTQYF
v_call: TRBV29-1
d_call: TRBD1
j_call: TRBJ2-3
clone_size: NA

cdr3_nt: TGTGCCAGCAGCTTAGGTAGTGGGAGCCTGAACACCGGGGAGCTGTTTTTT
cdr3_aa: CASSLGSGSLNTGELFF
v_call: TRBV5-8
d_call: NA
j_call: TRBJ2-2
clone_size: NA

cdr3_nt: TGTGCCAGTACGTCTCGAGAGGGGGTACGGGATCAGCCCCAGCATTTT
cdr3_aa: CASTSREGVRDQPQHF
v_call: TRBV19
d_call: NA
j_call: TRBJ1-5
clone_size: once

cdr3_nt: TGCGCCAGCAGCCCTACGGTCAGCCGTTTAGGTGCCAACGTCCTGACTTTC
cdr3_aa: CASSPTVSRLGANVLTF
v_call: TRBV4-1
d_call: NA
j_call: TRBJ2-6
clone_size: NA

cdr3_nt: TGTGCCAGCAGCCTTACCCAGTACTTC
cdr3_aa: CASSLTQYF
v_call: TRBV27
d_call: NA
j_call: TRBJ2-5
clone_size: NA

cdr3_nt: TGTGCCAGCTCACCAGGACAGGGGGCGGGAGATGGCTACACCTTC
cdr3_aa: CASSPGQGAGDGYTF
v_call: TRBV18
d_call: TRBD1
j_call: TRBJ1-2
clone_size: NA

cdr3_nt: TGTGCCAGCAGCTCGGCATCGGGTAGCGGGAGGGCCTACGAGCAGTACTTC
cdr3_aa: CASSSASGSGRAYEQYF
v_call: TRBV7-2
d_call: TRBD2
j_call: TRBJ2-7
clone_size: NA

cdr3_nt: TGTGCCAGCAGGAGGGGCGGAGTCACAGATACGCAGTATTTT
cdr3_aa: CASRRGGVTDTQYF
v_call: TRBV7-2
d_call: NA
j_call: TRBJ2-3
clone_size: NA

cdr3_nt: TGTGCCAGCAGCGTCGCGTGGGAAGCTTTCTTT
cdr3_aa: CASSVAWEAFF
v_call: TRBV11-2
d_call: NA
j_call: TRBJ1-1
clone_size: few

cdr3_nt: TGCGCCAGCAGCCTCAGTGGACAGGGCACAGATACGCAGTATTTT
cdr3_aa: CASSLSGQGTDTQYF
v_call: TRBV5-1
d_call: TRBD1
j_call: TRBJ2-3
clone_size: NA

cdr3_nt: TGTGCCAGCAGTTATAACCCACCGGGGGCCGGGGCCAACGTCCTGACTTTC
cdr3_aa: CASSYNPPGAGANVLTF
v_call: TRBV11-2
d_call: NA
j_call: TRBJ2-6
clone_size: NA

cdr3_nt: TGTGCCAGCAGGCTCATCTTATCAAGCTCTGGGGCCAACGTCCTGACTTTC
cdr3_aa: CASRLILSSSGANVLTF
v_call: TRBV2
d_call: NA
j_call: TRBJ2-6
clone_size: NA

cdr3_nt: TGTGCCAGCAGTTACGAGGGAGGGGTGAGGGGCTACACCTTC
cdr3_aa: CASSYEGGVRGYTF
v_call: TRBV6-5
d_call: NA
j_call: TRBJ1-2
clone_size: once

cdr3_nt: TGCGCCAGCAGTCAATCCGACGGGCTGGGATGGGGTACCCTTAATCAGCCCCAGCATTTT
cdr3_aa: CASSQSDGLGWGTLNQPQHF
v_call: TRBV23-1
d_call: NA
j_call: TRBJ1-5
clone_size: NA

cdr3_nt: TGTGCCAGCAGCTTAGATTTGTGGAAAGAGACCCAGTACTTC
cdr3_aa: CASSLDLWKETQYF
v_call: TRBV11-2
d_call: NA
j_call: TRBJ2-5
clone_size: NA

cdr3_nt: TGTGCCAGCAGCCAGGGACAGGGAGTCTACGAGCAGTACTTC
cdr3_aa: CASSQGQGVYEQYF
v_call: TRBV11-2
d_call: TRBD1
j_call: TRBJ2-7
clone_size: NA

cdr3_nt: TGTGCCAGCAGCTTGGGCTTCAGTTACAATGAGCAGTTCTTC
cdr3_aa: CASSLGFSYNEQFF
v_call: TRBV5-6
d_call: NA
j_call: TRBJ2-1
clone_size: NA

cdr3_nt: TGTGCCAGCAGCCTCCTGGTAACGGAGGGTAATAGCACAGATACGCAGTATTTT
cdr3_aa: CASSLLVTEGNSTDTQYF
v_call: TRBV5-4
d_call: NA
j_call: TRBJ2-3
clone_size: NA

cdr3_nt: TGTGCCAGCAAACGACTAGCGGGAGAAGCCGGGGAGCTGTTTTTT
cdr3_aa: CASKRLAGEAGELFF
v_call: TRBV2
d_call: TRBD2
j_call: TRBJ2-2
clone_size: NA

cdr3_nt: TGTGCCATTAGGACAGGGGGTAGCTCCTACGAGCAGTACTTC
cdr3_aa: CAIRTGGSSYEQYF
v_call: TRBV19
d_call: TRBD1
j_call: TRBJ2-7
clone_size: NA

cdr3_nt: TGTGCCAGCAGCCAAGAACCTAGGAGTTTCGGGCTTGGCGAGCAGTACTTC
cdr3_aa: CASSQEPRSFGLGEQYF
v_call: TRBV14
d_call: NA
j_call: TRBJ2-7
clone_size: NA

cdr3_nt: TGTGCCAGCAATTCAGCGGGGGTTATCACAGATACGCAGTATTTT
cdr3_aa: CASNSAGVITDTQYF
v_call: TRBV6-6
d_call: TRBD2
j_call: TRBJ2-3
clone_size: NA

cdr3_nt: TGCGCCAGCAGCTACGGACAGGTTCCAAACACCATATATTTT
cdr3_aa: CASSYGQVPNTIYF
v_call: TRBV5-1
d_call: TRBD1
j_call: TRBJ1-3
clone_size: once

cdr3_nt: TGCGCCAGCGCGCTCCAGAATAGCAATCAGCCCCAGCATTTT
cdr3_aa: CASALQNSNQPQHF
v_call: TRBV10-2
d_call: NA
j_call: TRBJ1-5
clone_size: few

cdr3_nt: TGCGCCAGCAGCTTGGGAATTGGGGGGGACACGTCCTACGAGCAGTACTTC
cdr3_aa: CASSLGIGGDTSYEQYF
v_call: TRBV5-1
d_call: NA
j_call: TRBJ2-7
clone_size: NA

cdr3_nt: TGTGCCAGCAGCTCAAAGGGACAGGGGGCCGATCAGCCCCAGCATTTT
cdr3_aa: CASSSKGQGADQPQHF
v_call: TRBV5-4
d_call: TRBD1
j_call: TRBJ1-5
clone_size: NA

cdr3_nt: TGCAGCGTTGTTAGGACGGGCCCGGGAAACACCATATATTTT
cdr3_aa: CSVVRTGPGNTIYF
v_call: TRBV29-1
d_call: NA
j_call: TRBJ1-3
clone_size: NA

cdr3_nt: TGCGCCAGCAGCCGGGGGACAGGGAACACTGAAGCTTTCTTT
cdr3_aa: CASSRGTGNTEAFF
v_call: TRBV5-1
d_call: TRBD1
j_call: TRBJ1-1
clone_size: NA